This T cell receptor beta chain was captured in a study of blood T cell repertoires in COVID-19. The assay was immunoSEQ multiplex PCR, and TCRdb's table has in-frame clones only and misses some. The sample comprises 150,000 to 200,000 clones, roughly 86% of which are singletons, and almost 1% rests with the top ten. CDR1 and CDR2 from the germline V gene are LNHDA and SQIVND (reference sequence). V lost 4 bases and J 4 bases, leaving 13 bases between the germline ends. This CDR3 comprises 14 residues. V usage is TRBV19 and J usage is TRBJ1-2; D remains ambiguous. Sequencing input: peripheral blood. The TCR was taken from a man aged 18 to 30 with acute or convalescent COVID-19. The CDR3 spells CASSTYSGSYGYTF. CDR3 nucleotides: TGTGCCAGTAGTACCTACAGTGGGAGCTATGGCTACACCTTC.